Below, 21 T cell receptor beta chains from the same sample are listed, as sequenced in a study of T cells expressing NK-cell markers. TCRdb reanalyzed the 5' RACE reads and collapses them to one entry per CDR3 protein, without DNA. This specimen shows about half a million distinct CDR3 sequences; the ten leading clones hold roughly 1.4%. Sequences were obtained from blood T cells: a sorted CD56 or NKG2C T cell subset, CD4+ or CD8+ T cells, or bulk PBMC T cells (not recorded which). The receptor source for this set is a woman aged 45 to 65 in good health.

The V and J genes are TRBV24-1 and TRBJ2-1; TCRdb gives TRBD1 as the D gene, but with no DNA this cannot be confirmed. This CDR3 contains 16 residues. The germline CDR1 and CDR2 sequences are KGHDR and SFDVKD. This chain's CDR3 is CATSDIRDTTYNEQFF.

The V call is TRBV30, the J call TRBJ2-1; TCRdb names TRBD1, which stays unverified in the absence of DNA. The CDR3 is made up of 15 amino acids. From germline, CDR1 is GTSNPN and CDR2 SVGIG (reference sequence). CDR3 residues: CAWGTLLTPYNEQFF.

The chain recombines TRBV10-2 with TRBJ2-2; there is no DNA to check the TCRdb D call of TRBD1. The CDR3 extends over 17 amino acids. CDR1 WSHSY and CDR2 SAAADI come from the germline V gene. The CDR3 here is CASSEIITGGRTGELFF.

This rearrangement joins TRBV5-1 to TRBJ2-1; TCRdb names TRBD2, which stays unverified in the absence of DNA. CDR1 is SGHRS and CDR2 is YFSETQ in the germline V gene. CDR3 length: 15 residues. CDR3 in amino acids: CASSRSSGSVDHPFF.

The chain employs TRBV6-2 or TRBV6-3 and TRBJ1-5; the TRBD1 assignment by TCRdb is unverifiable without DNA. This CDR3 is built from 15 residues. Germline V CDR1 and CDR2: MNHEY, SVGEGT. Here the CDR3 reads CASSVTGVPNQPQHF.

This chain uses TRBV6-5 with TRBJ2-1; TCRdb's D gene call, TRBD2, goes unchecked for lack of DNA. Looked up from germline, CDR1 is MNHEY and CDR2 is SVGAGI. The CDR3 has 16 amino acids. This chain's CDR3 is CASSRTGTRSRNEQFF.

This chain uses TRBV28 with TRBJ2-1; absent DNA, TCRdb's TRBD1 call cannot be checked. This CDR3 is built from 11 residues. The V gene's germline CDR1 is MDHEN and CDR2 SYDVKM. The chain's CDR3 is CASARGVEQFF.

This chain uses TRBV7-9 with TRBJ2-6; TCRdb gives TRBD1 as the D gene, but with no DNA this cannot be confirmed. The CDR3 is made up of 19 amino acids. From germline, CDR1 is SEHNR and CDR2 FQNEAQ (reference sequence). The CDR3 loop reads CASSFPRQGRYSGANVLTF.

The genes are TRBV12-3 or TRBV12-4 and TRBJ2-1; the TCRdb D gene call, TRBD2, has no DNA to confirm it. This CDR3 region has 14 residues. The CDR3 is CASSKASGRLQQFF.

This sequence joins TRBV4-2 and TRBJ2-4; TCRdb's D call of TRBD1 is untestable without DNA. From germline, CDR1 is LGHNA and CDR2 YNFKEQ. This CDR3 comprises 19 residues. The CDR3 loop is CASSQDRKGVDSAKNIQYF.

The chain uses TRBV4-1 and TRBJ2-5; TCRdb indicates TRBD2, and absent DNA this call remains unverified. Germline V gene lookup returns CDR1 MGHRA and CDR2 YSYEKL. The length of the CDR3 is 15 residues. CDR3: CASSQEEGWLLAQYF.

V gene TRBV7-9 combines with J gene TRBJ2-3. The germline CDR1 and CDR2 sequences are SEHNR and FQNEAQ (reference sequence). The CDR3 is 16 residues long. CDR3: CASSLADSQFTDTQYF.

This chain connects TRBV4-2 to TRBJ2-6; checking the TCRdb D call of TRBD1 is not possible without DNA. The germline gives CDR1 LGHNA, CDR2 YNFKEQ. The CDR3 covers 18 residues. CDR3 sequence: CASSQVGTGLSGANVLTF.

The genes are TRBV7-2 and TRBJ2-7; TCRdb proposes TRBD1, but this gene call is untestable without DNA. This CDR3 contains 17 residues. Germline-derived CDR1 and CDR2 are SGHTA and FQGNSA. CDR3 sequence: CASSLRGKRGSSYEQYF. The variable domain in full, completed from reference TRBV7-2 and TRBJ2-7, reads GAGVSQSPSNKVTEKGKDVELRCDPISGHTALYWYRQSLGQGLEFLIYFQGNSAPDKSGLPSDRFSAERTGGSVSTLTIQRTQQEDSAVYLCASSLRGKRGSSYEQYFGPGTRLTVT.

V is TRBV3-1 and J is TRBJ1-5; TCRdb indicates TRBD1, and absent DNA this call remains unverified. CDR3 length: 15 amino acids. Germline lookup yields CDR1 LGHDT and CDR2 YNNKEL (reference sequence). The CDR3 reads CASSQVSGGNQPQHF.

The V gene is TRBV2, the J gene TRBJ2-2; checking the TCRdb D call of TRBD2 is not possible without DNA. Germline V gives CDR1 SNHLY, CDR2 FYNNEI. This CDR3 spans 16 amino acids. CDR3 residues: CASSFLSGRAGGELFF.

The CDR3 loop is CSVKGGDEQYF. The chain is built from TRBV29-1 and TRBJ2-7; the D gene TCRdb calls, TRBD2, cannot be checked with no DNA. Germline lookup yields CDR1 SQVTM and CDR2 ANQGSEA. The CDR3 totals 11 residues.

The chain joins TRBV5-1 to TRBJ2-1. This CDR3 is 14 amino acids long. Looked up from germline, CDR1 is SGHRS and CDR2 is YFSETQ. Here the CDR3 reads CASRMVNQDHEQFF.

This chain uses TRBV5-1 with TRBJ2-3; without DNA, the TCRdb call of TRBD2 cannot be checked. Germline V CDR1 and CDR2: SGHRS, YFSETQ. This CDR3 spans 17 amino acids. The CDR3 loop reads CASSPREDSSSTDTQYF.

V is TRBV4-1 and J is TRBJ1-5; no DNA is available, so the TRBD1 call from TCRdb remains unchecked. Germline V lookup: CDR1 MGHRA, CDR2 YSYEKL. This CDR3 is 15 amino acids long. The CDR3 loop is CASSPGTTRYQPQHF.

The chain employs TRBV18 and TRBJ2-1; TCRdb picks TRBD2, but there is no DNA to check that call. From germline, CDR1 is KGHSH and CDR2 LQKENI. This CDR3 has 18 residues. CDR3 residues: CASSPVRASGRNYNEQFF.